This T cell receptor (beta chain) was retrieved from a study of patients and donors after allogeneic stem cell transplantation (TCRdb year 2020). Library creation used RT-PCR. Instrument on record: NextSeq 550. TCRdb's own reprocessing of the public reads used fastp at Q25 and MiXCR and kept productive beta chains. Entries that share a CDR3 protein sequence are merged under the most common genes and DNA. The table for this sample lists tens of thousands of distinct CDR3 sequences; around 48% of them were counted only once. The ten largest clones capture more than 55% of the sample. CDR1 and CDR2 are drawn from the germline V gene: SQVTM, ANQGSEA. Inclusive of the bounding cysteine and phenylalanine, the CDR3 is 15 residues long. The kept DNA is CDR3 alone, 45 bases in frame from the first base. Trimming takes 2 bases off V and 5 bases off J; junction bases not matched to a gene: 10. Turning to this clonotype: There is no known antigen for this receptor. Base qualities are not provided; no much larger clone lies one nucleotide away.

This TCR derives from a human donor who was either an allogeneic HSCT recipient or a stem cell or donor lymphocyte infusion donor (not recorded which). It is not recorded whose cells these are; they may come from a transplant donor. The sequence links TRBV29-1 to TRBJ2-5; 8 central bases correspond to TRBD1. Sequenced material: blood, either unsorted or a sorted T cell fraction (not recorded which). This receptor has the CDR3 CSVESQGAIAETQYF. The sequenced DNA: TGCAGCGTTGAATCGCAGGGGGCTATCGCGGAGACCCAGTACTTC.